This T cell receptor (beta chain) was sequenced in a study of blood T cells in healthy people across ages. General observations from the study: Age brought a roughly linear fall in TCR beta diversity measured per million T cells. Strong correlation was found linking TCR beta diversity to naive T cell percentage.

A second PCR of about 7 to 12 cycles used a sample-barcoded 5' primer and a J-beta primer mix. Using its own MiXCR run on the 5' RACE reads, TCRdb lists one record per CDR3 protein. The sample holds over 600,000 distinct CDR3 sequences, over 20% seen once. Extracted total RNA amounted to at least 5.5 micrograms for each sample. This clonotype was counted a few times. No antigen is known for it. V lost 4 bases and J lost 7, with 7 bases in between. The germline gives CDR1 MNHEY, CDR2 SVGEGT. The CDR3 sequence is 11 residues long. This sequence was found in a man between 65 and 85 years old in good health. Sequencing was done on a sample of blood. This chain links TRBV6-2 or TRBV6-3 with TRBJ1-1; no clear D. The CDR3 bases are TGTGCCAGCAGTTTGAGGAATGAAGCTTTCTTT. Encoded protein: CASSLRNEAFF.